This T cell receptor beta chain was captured in a study of cytomegalovirus exposure and HLA in healthy donors. In its sample, this clone was seen a few times. V was cut by 2 bases and J by 3 bases, with 16 bases left in between. There are 16 residues in the CDR3. The germline CDR1 and CDR2 sequences are MNHNY and SVGAGI (reference sequence). The PCR contained 60 Vbeta and 13 Jbeta primers. The data were produced by immunoSEQ multiplex PCR, yet TCRdb's version contains in-frame clones alone and is incomplete. The sample records 110,000 or so clones, 81% being singletons. The genes are TRBV6-6 and TRBJ1-1; a possible D gene is TRBD1 (5 bases). This receptor was identified in a woman between 25 and 40 years old in good health and CMV-seronegative. Sample: PBMCs. CDR3 nucleotides: TGTGCCAGCAGTTACGGAACAGGAGAATGGGACACTGAAGCTTTCTTT. Amino acids: CASSYGTGEWDTEAFF.